This T cell receptor beta chain was obtained from a study of technical replicates of blood from several donors. The method was immunoSEQ multiplex PCR; TCRdb's version includes in-frame clones alone and lacks a portion of them. The sample has 82,000 or so clones; 96% are singletons. From germline, CDR1 is SGHVS and CDR2 FQNEAQ. V dropped 5 bases and J dropped 6; count of bases not matched to a gene: 15. The CDR3 covers 16 residues. This clone was seen a single time. Sequenced: T cells isolated from PBMCs. This clonotype originated in a human donor in good health. The chain joins TRBV7-8 to TRBJ2-7; 8 nucleotides match TRBD2. The DNA of the CDR3 is TGTGCCAGCAGCCACCGAAGAGCGGGAGTGGGAACCGAGCAGTACTTC. Protein product: CASSHRRAGVGTEQYF.